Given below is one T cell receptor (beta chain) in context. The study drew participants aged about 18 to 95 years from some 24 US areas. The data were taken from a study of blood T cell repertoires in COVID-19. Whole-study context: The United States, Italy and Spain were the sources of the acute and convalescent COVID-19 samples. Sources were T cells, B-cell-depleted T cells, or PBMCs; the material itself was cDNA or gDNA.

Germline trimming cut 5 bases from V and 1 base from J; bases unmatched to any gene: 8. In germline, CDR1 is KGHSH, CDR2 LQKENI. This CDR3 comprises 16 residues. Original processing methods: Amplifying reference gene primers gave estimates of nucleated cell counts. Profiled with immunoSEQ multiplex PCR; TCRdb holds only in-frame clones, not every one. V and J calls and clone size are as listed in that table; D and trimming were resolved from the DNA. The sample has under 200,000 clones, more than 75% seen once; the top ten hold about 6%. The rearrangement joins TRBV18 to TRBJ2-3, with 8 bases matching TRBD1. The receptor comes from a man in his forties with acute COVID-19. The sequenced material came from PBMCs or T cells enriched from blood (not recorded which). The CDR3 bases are TGTGCCAGCTCAGAAAGGGGCAGGGGGCGCACAGATACGCAGTATTTT. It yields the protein CASSERGRGRTDTQYF.